The 21 T cell receptor beta chains below all came from one sample that was sequenced in a study of persistence of HIV-infected CD4 T cells. Cells were stimulated nonspecifically with anti-CD3/anti-CD28 magnetic beads. CD4+ T cells upregulating both CD40 ligand and CD69 were sorted as responding cells. The immunoSEQ assay was version 4, run in survey mode. Only in-frame clones appear in the TCRdb table, and some are missing; sequencing was by immunoSEQ multiplex PCR. The repertoire holds under 45,000 clones, with approximately 88% as singletons. These receptors' antigens are unknown. The input for sequencing was CD4+ T cells sorted from PBMCs after approximately 19-hour stimulation, taken from a patient who received antiretroviral therapy. These receptors were collected from an adult man with HIV who was CMV-seropositive.

This clone was seen just once. The rearrangement links TRBV5-6 to TRBJ1-2; no definite D call. The CDR3 covers 15 residues. From germline, CDR1 is SGHDT and CDR2 YYEEEE. Trimming shortened V by 0 bases and J by 2 bases, and 11 bases separated the two germline ends. The CDR3 reads CASSLGLAGNYGYTF. CDR3 bases: TGTGCCAGCAGCTTGGGCCTTGCCGGGAACTATGGCTACACCTTC.

In regard to this clone: The sample carries other DNA sequences with the same CDR3. This chain joins TRBV2 and TRBJ1-5; no reliable D call. CDR3 length: 16 amino acids. The V end lost 3 bases, the J end lost 4 bases, and 16 bases lay between the germline ends. CDR1 and CDR2 (germline): SNHLY, FYNNEI. The CDR3 sequence is CASSDGLDLRNQPQHF. CDR3 nucleotide sequence: TGTGCCAGCAGTGACGGCCTGGATTTAAGGAATCAGCCCCAGCATTTT.

The rearrangement links TRBV6-5 to TRBJ1-5; D remains ambiguous. The CDR3 runs to 14 residues. CDR1 and CDR2 (germline): MNHEY, SVGAGI. Trimming pared 5 bases from V and 1 base from J, leaving 9 bases between. Here the CDR3 reads CASSRASSNQPQHF. The CDR3 DNA follows: TGTGCCAGCAGTCGGGCTTCCAGCAATCAGCCCCAGCATTTT.

V and J are TRBV3-1 (or the pseudogene TRBV3-2) and TRBJ2-3; possibly TRBD2 for D (5 bases). The ends were cut back, 5 bases at V and 2 bases at J, with 11 bases in the middle. This CDR3 spans 14 amino acids. Germline V gives CDR1 LGHDT, CDR2 YNNKEL (reference sequence). The CDR3 sequence is CASSGLRYTDTQYF. DNA for the CDR3: TGTGCCAGCAGCGGACTCCGGTACACAGATACGCAGTATTTT.

The chain has TRBV27 and TRBJ1-6, with D hard to call. V lost 3 bases to trimming and J lost 5 bases, with 11 bases between them. The germline gives CDR1 MNHEY, CDR2 SMNVEV (reference sequence). CDR3 length equals 15 residues. CDR3 in amino acids: CASSFRPLNNSPLHF. The CDR3 nucleotides are TGTGCCAGCAGTTTCCGTCCGCTGAATAATTCACCCCTCCACTTT.

The chain has TRBV4-2 and TRBJ1-1, with 10 bases aligning to TRBD1. Germline V gene sequence: CDR1 LGHNA, CDR2 YNFKEQ. Losses at the gene ends were 1 base for V and 4 bases for J; bases not matched to a gene: 9. The CDR3 covers 17 residues. The CDR3 sequence is CASSQGLRQGAGTEAFF. The DNA of the CDR3 is TGTGCCAGCAGCCAAGGTTTGCGACAGGGGGCTGGCACTGAAGCTTTCTTT.

The chain uses TRBV6-5 and TRBJ1-1; 8 positions match TRBD1. The CDR3 is 16 amino acids. With V trimmed by 2 bases and J by 1 base, 6 bases remained unmatched. CDR1 MNHEY and CDR2 SVGAGI come from the germline V gene. CDR3 in amino acids: CASSYGQGTANTEAFF. CDR3 DNA: TGTGCCAGCAGTTACGGACAGGGCACGGCGAACACTGAAGCTTTCTTT.

The chain employs TRBV25-1 and TRBJ1-4; unclear D gene. The CDR3 consists of 14 residues. V gave up 6 bases and J gave up 9 bases, with 17 bases separating them. Germline CDR1 is MGHDK and CDR2 is SYGVNS. CDR3 DNA: TGTGCCAGCAGCGACCCAACGACCTTGAAAAAACTGTTTTTT. Translation gives CASSDPTTLKKLFF.

This chain joins TRBV18 and TRBJ2-3; the match to TRBD1 covers 8 bases. V was pared by 2 bases and J by 3 bases, with 4 bases of the junction left unmatched. Looked up from germline, CDR1 is KGHSH and CDR2 is LQKENI. CDR3 length: 15 residues. The DNA of the CDR3 is TGTGCCAGCTCACCATTTGGACAGGGAACAGATACGCAGTATTTT. This sequence encodes CASSPFGQGTDTQYF.

This clone was observed once. This chain joins TRBV28 and TRBJ2-3, with no clear D. The CDR3 runs 13 residues. V gave up 6 bases and J gave up 2 bases, with 9 bases separating them. Germline-derived CDR1 and CDR2 are MDHEN and SYDVKM. The CDR3 coding sequence is TGTGCCAGCAGACCGCCTTTCACAGATACGCAGTATTTT. It codes for CASRPPFTDTQYF.

The table lists this clone with a few counts. The chain links TRBV4-1 to TRBJ2-1; D call uncertain. From germline, CDR1 is MGHRA and CDR2 YSYEKL. The V and J ends lost 2 bases and 0 bases respectively, with 11 bases between them. The CDR3 covers 16 residues. DNA of the CDR3: TGCGCCAGCAGCCAAATAGACATCCTCTCCTACAATGAGCAGTTCTTC. Amino acids: CASSQIDILSYNEQFF.

V usage is TRBV6-5 and J usage is TRBJ1-5; D might be TRBD1 (6 bases). Per the germline V gene, CDR1 is MNHEY and CDR2 is SVGAGI. This CDR3 is built from 15 residues. The V end was cut by 4 bases, the J end by 2 bases, with 12 bases between. CDR3: CASSSTGFGNQPQHF. The CDR3 coding sequence is TGTGCCAGCAGTTCAACAGGGTTTGGCAATCAGCCCCAGCATTTT.

This chain links TRBV3-1 (or the pseudogene TRBV3-2) with TRBJ1-5; D unresolved. CDR3 length: 13 amino acids. V was pared by 0 bases and J by 7 bases, with 7 bases between. From germline, CDR1 is LGHDT and CDR2 YNNKEL (reference sequence). The CDR3 sequence: CASSQDGEQPQHF. CDR3 nucleotides: TGTGCCAGCAGCCAAGACGGGGAGCAGCCCCAGCATTTT.

The chain couples TRBV6-5 to TRBJ1-1; D call uncertain. CDR3 length: 13 amino acids. Trimming cost V 5 bases and J 4 bases, with 11 bases left between them. CDR1 is MNHEY and CDR2 is SVGAGI in the germline V gene. CDR3 loop: CASSHRWGTEAFF. CDR3 nucleotide sequence: TGTGCCAGCAGTCATCGCTGGGGCACTGAAGCTTTCTTT.

This sequence joins TRBV18 and TRBJ2-7, with 12 nucleotides matching TRBD1. The CDR3 is 16 amino acids. CDR1 and CDR2 from the germline V gene are KGHSH and LQKENI. V gave up 3 bases and J gave up 6 bases; unmatched junction bases: 9. CDR3 in amino acids: CASSPRDRGRDGEQYF. CDR3 nucleotide sequence: TGTGCCAGCTCACCGCGGGACAGGGGGCGCGATGGCGAGCAGTACTTC.

Here the CDR3 reads CASSLQGYTEAFF. The CDR3 DNA is TGTGCCAGCAGCTTACAGGGGTACACTGAAGCTTTCTTT. The J gene is TRBJ1-1, the V gene TRBV7-8; tentatively, D is TRBD1 (6 bases). V was trimmed by 2 bases and J by 3 bases, leaving 7 bases between them. Germline CDR1 is SGHVS and CDR2 is FQNEAQ. The CDR3 is 13 residues long.

The chain couples TRBV3-1 (or the pseudogene TRBV3-2) to TRBJ1-2, with D possibly matching TRBD1 (5 bases). Between the trimmed V and J ends, which lost 0 bases and 4 bases, there was a span of 15 bases. The germline V gene encodes CDR1 LGHDT and CDR2 YNNKEL (reference sequence). CDR3 size: 16 residues. This chain's CDR3 is CASSQDINLRGYGYTF. The CDR3 DNA reads TGTGCCAGCAGCCAAGATATAAACCTAAGGGGCTATGGCTACACCTTC.

The genes are TRBV5-1 and TRBJ2-7; D tentatively fits TRBD1 or TRBD2 (5 bases each). This CDR3 has 15 residues. Germline V gives CDR1 SGHRS, CDR2 YFSETQ. The ends were cut back, 2 bases at V and 5 bases at J, with 17 bases in the middle. This CDR3 reads CASSLTGAREDEQYF. The CDR3 bases are TGCGCCAGCAGCTTAACAGGCGCCCGGGAAGACGAGCAGTACTTC.

The V gene is TRBV2, the J gene TRBJ1-3; D may be TRBD1 (5 bases). The V end lost 8 bases, the J end lost 0 bases, and 14 bases lay between the germline ends. CDR3 length equals 15 residues. CDR1 is SNHLY and CDR2 is FYNNEI in the germline V gene. CDR3 sequence reads: CASHEWGVSGNTIYF. The CDR3 nucleotides read TGTGCCAGCCACGAGTGGGGGGTCTCTGGAAACACCATATATTTT.

The J gene is TRBJ2-3, the V gene TRBV10-1; 10 bases fit TRBD2. This CDR3 spans 15 amino acids. With 6 bases clipped from V and 1 base from J, the junction kept 4 bases outside the gene matches. Looked up from germline, CDR1 is WNHNN and CDR2 is SYGVQD (reference sequence). The CDR3 spells CASSAGTSGTDTQYF. CDR3 DNA sequence: TGCGCCAGCAGCGCCGGGACTAGCGGCACAGATACGCAGTATTTT.

This clone was seen once. This chain links TRBV15 with TRBJ1-2, with 11 nucleotides matching TRBD1. V gave up 0 bases and J gave up 4 bases; unmatched junction bases: 4. CDR1 and CDR2 from the germline V gene are LNHNV and YYDKDF (reference sequence). The CDR3 extends over 16 amino acids. Here the CDR3 reads CATSRDFGQGAYGYTF. CDR3 in DNA: TGTGCCACCAGCAGAGATTTTGGACAGGGGGCCTATGGCTACACCTTC.